This entry lists 18 T cell receptor beta chains sequenced from one sample in a study of shared clonotypes between healthy human individuals. Positively selected for CCR7, the CD45RO-negative cells used as naive CD8 cells excluded terminally differentiated effector memory CD45RA+ cells. Using immunoSEQ multiplex PCR, the repertoire was profiled, and TCRdb retains in-frame clones only, with some absent. The sample lists hundreds of thousands of clones, around 96% seen once, with more than 0.085% in the top ten. The sequenced sample consisted of naive CD8+ T cells sorted from blood. All receptors derive from a woman aged 25 to 39 in good health.

V is TRBV27 and J is TRBJ2-7; possibly TRBD2 for D (5 bases). The germline V gene has CDR1 MNHEY and CDR2 SMNVEV (reference sequence). This CDR3 spans 15 amino acids. Trimming left V 2 bases short and J 1 base short, with 12 bases between. Here the CDR3 DNA reads TGTGCCAGCAGTTTAGCTAGACCGGGGTCCTACGAGCAGTACTTC. This codes for CASSLARPGSYEQYF.

Comment on this clone: The sample contains more than one DNA sequence encoding this CDR3. The CDR3 reads CASSLGASYEQYF. CDR3 coding DNA: TGTGCCAGCAGTTTGGGCGCCTCCTACGAGCAGTACTTC. The chain uses TRBV27 and TRBJ2-7, with unresolved D. This CDR3 contains 13 residues. Between the trimmed V and J ends, which lost 3 bases and 0 bases, there was a span of 6 bases. Germline assignment: CDR1 MNHEY and CDR2 SMNVEV (reference sequence).

The chain joins TRBV15 to TRBJ2-7, with 7 bases matching TRBD1. Germline lookup yields CDR1 LNHNV and CDR2 YYDKDF (reference sequence). The length of the CDR3 is 14 residues. V gave up 5 bases and J gave up 3 bases; unmatched junction bases: 7. CDR3 coding DNA: TGTGCCACCAGCCAATACGGGACAGACTACGAGCAGTACTTC. This sequence encodes CATSQYGTDYEQYF. The entire variable domain, with the rest obtained from reference TRBV15 and TRBJ2-7, is as follows: DAMVIQNPRYQVTQFGKPVTLSCSQTLNHNVMYWYQQKSSQAPKLLFHYYDKDFNNEADTPDNFQSRRPNTSFCFLDIRSPGLGDTAMYLCATSQYGTDYEQYFGPGTRLTVT.

The rearrangement joins TRBV9 to TRBJ2-7, with TRBD2 matching over 9 bases. CDR3 length equals 16 residues. The ends lost 0 bases at V and 3 bases at J; junction bases unmatched: 7. Germline CDR1 reads SGDLS; CDR2 reads YYNGEE. CDR3 sequence reads: CASSVGDPAGGYEQYF. The CDR3 nucleotides read TGTGCCAGCAGCGTAGGTGACCCAGCGGGAGGCTACGAGCAGTACTTC.

The rearrangement uses TRBV9 and TRBJ1-5; no clear D. This CDR3 comprises 15 residues. CDR1 is SGDLS, CDR2 YYNGEE, per germline. The V end lost 4 bases, the J end lost 1 base, and 12 bases lay between the germline ends. The CDR3: CASSSNEQSNQPQHF. In nucleotides, the CDR3 is TGTGCCAGCAGCTCTAATGAGCAGAGCAATCAGCCCCAGCATTTT. The full variable domain, completed using reference TRBV9 and TRBJ1-5, is DSGVTQTPKHLITATGQRVTLRCSPRSGDLSVYWYQQSLDQGLQFLIQYYNGEERAKGNILERFSAQQFPDLHSELNLSSLELGDSALYFCASSSNEQSNQPQHFGDGTRLSIL.

As to this clone: Different DNA sequences within this sample yield the same CDR3. The V and J genes are TRBV28 and TRBJ2-3; possible D gene TRBD2, 6 bases. Per germline, CDR1 MDHEN and CDR2 SYDVKM. This CDR3 contains 15 residues. The V gene lost 2 bases and the J gene lost 0 bases, with 9 bases spanning the gap. The CDR3 reads CASSLLSGSTDTQYF. Here the CDR3 DNA reads TGTGCCAGCAGTTTACTAAGCGGGAGCACAGATACGCAGTATTTT.

The rearrangement joins TRBV9 to TRBJ2-1; no firm D call. The length of the CDR3 is 13 residues. Germline lookup yields CDR1 SGDLS and CDR2 YYNGEE. V lost 1 base and J 4 bases, leaving 6 bases between the germline ends. CDR3 sequence reads: CASSVSGYNEQFF. As DNA, the CDR3 is TGTGCCAGCAGCGTATCCGGGTACAATGAGCAGTTCTTC.

The rearrangement links TRBV6-1 to TRBJ2-7; tentative D call: TRBD1 (6 bases). CDR1 MNHNS and CDR2 SASEGT come from the germline V gene. The CDR3 length is 14 residues. V gave up 5 bases and J gave up 4 bases, with 15 bases separating them. CDR3 bases: TGTGCCAGCAGTCCGTTGGGGGCGGCGTACGAGCAGTACTTC. It yields the protein CASSPLGAAYEQYF.

The chain has TRBV4-2 and TRBJ2-7; 7 nucleotides match TRBD2. Per the germline V gene, CDR1 is LGHNA and CDR2 is YNFKEQ. The V and J ends lost 3 bases and 5 bases, in that order; junction bases with no gene match: 13. This CDR3 region has 16 residues. The CDR3 is CASSQGRGVASNEQYF. Written as DNA, the CDR3 is TGTGCCAGCAGCCAGGGTCGGGGGGTCGCATCGAACGAGCAGTACTTC.

The gene calls are TRBV28 and TRBJ2-1, with TRBD1 identical over 7 bases. CDR1 and CDR2 from the germline V gene are MDHEN and SYDVKM. The CDR3 extends over 21 amino acids. J lost 4 bases, V lost 2 bases, and 23 bases had no gene match. The CDR3 coding sequence is TGTGCCAGCAGTTTACCCCCCTCCCTCCCAATTTACAGGGGCCGATACAATGAGCAGTTCTTC. Its protein is CASSLPPSLPIYRGRYNEQFF.

The chain carries TRBV7-9 and TRBJ1-1; no clear D gene. Germline V gene lookup returns CDR1 SEHNR and CDR2 FQNEAQ (reference sequence). CDR3 length equals 15 residues. V was shortened by 3 bases and J by 3 bases, with 14 bases between the two germline ends. The CDR3, as DNA: TGTGCCAGCAGCTTGGACCCCCGGGCCGACACTGAAGCTTTCTTT. Translated, it gives CASSLDPRADTEAFF.

The V call is TRBV5-1, the J call TRBJ1-1, with 8 bases identical to TRBD1. The CDR3 is 15 amino acids. Germline CDR1 and CDR2: SGHRS and YFSETQ. Unmatched junction bases numbered 6, after V lost 0 bases and J lost 5 bases. DNA of the CDR3: TGCGCCAGCAGCTTGGAGGACAGGGAGGGGACTGAAGCTTTCTTT. Translating it yields CASSLEDREGTEAFF.

This chain connects TRBV19 to TRBJ1-4; D may be TRBD1 (5 bases). The V gene's germline CDR1 is LNHDA and CDR2 SQIVND (reference sequence). The CDR3 totals 16 residues. Deletions cut 4 bases from V and 4 bases from J, with 16 bases between. This chain's CDR3 is CASSNFMTANNEKLFF. The CDR3 nucleotides are TGTGCCAGTAGTAACTTCATGACAGCGAATAATGAAAAACTGTTTTTT.

V usage is TRBV2 and J usage is TRBJ2-2, with TRBD2 matching 15 bases. The CDR3 is 15 amino acids. After removal of 6 bases from V and 5 bases from J, the junction contained 1 base not matched to a gene. The germline CDR1 and CDR2 sequences are SNHLY and FYNNEI. CDR3 nucleotide sequence: TGTGCCAGCAGCGGACTAGCGGGAGGGACCGGGGAGCTGTTTTTT. Amino acid sequence: CASSGLAGGTGELFF.

The V call is TRBV28, the J call TRBJ1-1; D is undetermined. The CDR3 sequence is 12 residues long. Per germline, CDR1 MDHEN and CDR2 SYDVKM. V was shortened by 2 bases and J by 5 bases, with 6 bases between the two germline ends. CDR3 nucleotides: TGTGCCAGCAGTTTAACGCGAACTGAAGCTTTCTTT. Translation: CASSLTRTEAFF.

This rearrangement joins TRBV6-1 to TRBJ2-7, with D hard to call. The CDR3 loop spans 13 amino acids. CDR1 is MNHNS and CDR2 is SASEGT in the germline V gene. V was shortened by 5 bases and J by 3 bases, with 11 bases between the two germline ends. The DNA of the CDR3 is TGTGCCAGCAGTTATCACCCGTTCTACGAGCAGTACTTC. This translates into CASSYHPFYEQYF.

The gene calls are TRBV28 and TRBJ2-2; tentative D call: TRBD2 (6 bases). Germline CDR1 is MDHEN and CDR2 is SYDVKM. V shed 7 bases and J shed 10 bases, with 25 bases lying between them. The CDR3 has 16 amino acids. The CDR3 DNA reads as TGTGCCAGCAATAGTTTGGAGGGCTCTGCTAGGGAGGAGCTGTTTTTT. This encodes CASNSLEGSAREELFF.

The chain carries TRBV5-6 and TRBJ2-7, with D hard to call. This CDR3 spans 15 amino acids. The germline V gene encodes CDR1 SGHDT and CDR2 YYEEEE. The germline V and J ends were trimmed by 0 bases and 0 bases, with 10 bases remaining between them. CDR3 loop: CASSLERAGSYEQYF. Here the CDR3 DNA reads TGTGCCAGCAGCTTGGAAAGGGCCGGCTCCTACGAGCAGTACTTC.